This T cell receptor beta chain was recovered during a study of T cell responses to AZD1222 COVID-19 vaccine. Using immunoSEQ multiplex PCR, the repertoire was profiled, and TCRdb retains in-frame clones only, with some absent. The sample lists roughly 150,000 clones; about 92% were seen once. Germline CDR1 and CDR2: MDHEN and SYDVKM. Trimming left V 6 bases short and J 8 bases short, with 22 bases between. The CDR3 loop spans 16 amino acids. The sample consisted of peripheral blood, taken 28 days after the second AZD1222 dose. This TCR came from an adult who received the AZD1222 COVID-19 vaccine. This sequence joins TRBV28 and TRBJ1-4; possible D gene TRBD1, 5 bases. The CDR3 sequence is CASSIRGYRRHEKLFF. CDR3 nucleotide sequence: TGTGCCAGCAGCATCCGGGGGTACCGCAGGCACGAAAAACTGTTTTTT.